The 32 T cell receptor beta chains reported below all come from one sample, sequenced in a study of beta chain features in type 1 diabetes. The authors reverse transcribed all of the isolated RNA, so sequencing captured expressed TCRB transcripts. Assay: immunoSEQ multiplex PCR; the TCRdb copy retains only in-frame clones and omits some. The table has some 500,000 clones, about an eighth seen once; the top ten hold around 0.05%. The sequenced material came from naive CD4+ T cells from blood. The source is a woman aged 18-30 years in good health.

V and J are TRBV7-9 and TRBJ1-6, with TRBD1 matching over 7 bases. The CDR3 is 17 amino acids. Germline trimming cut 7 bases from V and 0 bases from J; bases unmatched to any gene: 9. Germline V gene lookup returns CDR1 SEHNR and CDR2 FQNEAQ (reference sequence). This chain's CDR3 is CASNVGGQSSYNSPLHF. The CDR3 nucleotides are TGTGCCAGCAACGTAGGGGGCCAGAGCTCCTATAATTCACCCCTCCACTTT.

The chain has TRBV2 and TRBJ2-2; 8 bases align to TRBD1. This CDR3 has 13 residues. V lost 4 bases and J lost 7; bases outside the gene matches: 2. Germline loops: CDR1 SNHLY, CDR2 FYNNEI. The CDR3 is CASSGQGNGELFF. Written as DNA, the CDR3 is TGTGCCAGCAGTGGACAGGGGAACGGGGAGCTGTTTTTT.

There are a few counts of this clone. The CDR3: CALTRPGTRMLDTQYF. The CDR3 bases are TGTGCCTTGACCCGACCAGGGACTAGGATGTTGGATACGCAGTATTTT. J is TRBJ2-3 and V is TRBV30; 8 bases are a match to TRBD2. The CDR3 extends over 16 amino acids. Trimming removed 7 bases from V and 6 bases from J; junction bases left unmatched: 18. Germline CDR1 reads GTSNPN; CDR2 reads SVGIG (reference sequence).

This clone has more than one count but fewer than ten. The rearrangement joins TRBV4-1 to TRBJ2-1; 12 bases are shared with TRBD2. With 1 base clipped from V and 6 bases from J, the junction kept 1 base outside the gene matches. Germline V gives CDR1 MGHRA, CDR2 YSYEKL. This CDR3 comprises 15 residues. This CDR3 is CASSQGLAGVNEQFF. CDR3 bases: TGCGCCAGCAGCCAAGGACTAGCGGGAGTCAATGAGCAGTTCTTC.

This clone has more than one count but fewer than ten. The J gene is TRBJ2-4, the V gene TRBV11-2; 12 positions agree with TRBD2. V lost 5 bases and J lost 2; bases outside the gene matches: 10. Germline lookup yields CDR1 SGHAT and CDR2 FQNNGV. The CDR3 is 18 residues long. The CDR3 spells CASSPLAGLAGTKNIQYF. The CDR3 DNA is TGTGCCAGCAGCCCTCTCGCCGGACTAGCGGGGACCAAAAACATTCAGTACTTC.

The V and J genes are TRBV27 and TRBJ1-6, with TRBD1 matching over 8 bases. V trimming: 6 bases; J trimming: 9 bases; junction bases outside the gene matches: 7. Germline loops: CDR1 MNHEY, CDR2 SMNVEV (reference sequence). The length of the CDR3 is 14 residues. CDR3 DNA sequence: TGTGCCAGCAGGATGACAGGGGCAAGTTCACCCCTCCACTTT. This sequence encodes CASRMTGASSPLHF.

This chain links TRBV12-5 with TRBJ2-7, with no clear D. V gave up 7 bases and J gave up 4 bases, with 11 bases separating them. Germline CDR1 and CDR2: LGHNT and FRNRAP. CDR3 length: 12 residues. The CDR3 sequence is CASAPFGYEQYF. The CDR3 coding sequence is TGTGCTAGTGCCCCTTTTGGATACGAGCAGTACTTC.

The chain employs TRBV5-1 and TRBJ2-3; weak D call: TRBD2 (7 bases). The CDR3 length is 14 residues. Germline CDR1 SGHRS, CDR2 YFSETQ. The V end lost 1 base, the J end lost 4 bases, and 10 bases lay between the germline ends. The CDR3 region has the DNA TGCGCCAGCAGCTTGTCGGGGGGCGCAGATACGCAGTATTTT. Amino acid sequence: CASSLSGGADTQYF.

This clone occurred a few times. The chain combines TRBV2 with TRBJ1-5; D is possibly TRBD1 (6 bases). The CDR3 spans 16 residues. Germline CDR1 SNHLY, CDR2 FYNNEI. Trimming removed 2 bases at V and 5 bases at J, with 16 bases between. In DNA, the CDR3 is TGTGCCAGCAGTGAACACAGGGCTGAAAGGTATCAGCCCCAGCATTTT. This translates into CASSEHRAERYQPQHF.

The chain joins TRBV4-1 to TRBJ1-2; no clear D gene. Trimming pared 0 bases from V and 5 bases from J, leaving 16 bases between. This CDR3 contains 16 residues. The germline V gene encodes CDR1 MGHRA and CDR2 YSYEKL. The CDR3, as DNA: TGCGCCAGCAGCCAAGAGGGCCTAGGGCCACTATATGGCTACACCTTC. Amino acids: CASSQEGLGPLYGYTF.

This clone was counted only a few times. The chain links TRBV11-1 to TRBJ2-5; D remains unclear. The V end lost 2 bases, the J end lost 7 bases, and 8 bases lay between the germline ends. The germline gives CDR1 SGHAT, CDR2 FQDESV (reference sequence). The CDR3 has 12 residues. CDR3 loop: CASSLSMGTQYF. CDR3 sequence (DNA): TGTGCCAGCAGCTTAAGCATGGGGACCCAGTACTTC. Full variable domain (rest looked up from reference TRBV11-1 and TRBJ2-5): EAEVAQSPRYKITEKSQAVAFWCDPISGHATLYWYRQILGQGPELLVQFQDESVVDDSQLPKDRFSAERLKGVDSTLKIQPAELGDSAMYLCASSLSMGTQYFGPGTRLLVL.

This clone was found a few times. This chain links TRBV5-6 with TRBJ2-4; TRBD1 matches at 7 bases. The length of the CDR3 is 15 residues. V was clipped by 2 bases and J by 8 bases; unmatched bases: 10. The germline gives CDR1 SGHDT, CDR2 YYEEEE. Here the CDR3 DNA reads TGTGCCAGCAGCTTATTCTCGAGGACAGGAGACATTCAGTACTTC. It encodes CASSLFSRTGDIQYF. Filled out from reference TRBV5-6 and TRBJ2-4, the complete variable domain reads DAGVTQSPTHLIKTRGQQVTLRCSPKSGHDTVSWYQQALGQGPQFIFQYYEEEERQRGNFPDRFSGHQFPNYSSELNVNALLLGDSALYLCASSLFSRTGDIQYFGAGTRLSVL.

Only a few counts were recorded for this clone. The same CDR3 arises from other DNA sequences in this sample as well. In DNA form, the CDR3 reads TGTGCCAGCAGCCCTACTGGGCAAGAGACCCAGTACTTC. Amino acids: CASSPTGQETQYF. The rearrangement joins TRBV9 to TRBJ2-5, with D unresolved. V was shortened by 4 bases and J by 2 bases, with 9 bases between the two germline ends. Germline assignment: CDR1 SGDLS and CDR2 YYNGEE. CDR3 size: 13 residues. Together with reference TRBV9 and TRBJ2-5, the CDR3 gives the full variable domain: DSGVTQTPKHLITATGQRVTLRCSPRSGDLSVYWYQQSLDQGLQFLIQYYNGEERAKGNILERFSAQQFPDLHSELNLSSLELGDSALYFCASSPTGQETQYFGPGTRLLVL.

CDR3 region: CASSNLRYTF. The CDR3 region has the DNA TGTGCCAGCAGTAATCTCCGCTACACCTTC. V and J are TRBV2 and TRBJ1-2; D gene uncertain. The length of the CDR3 is 10 residues. The germline V and J ends were trimmed by 5 bases and 9 bases, with 7 bases remaining between them. Germline V CDR1 and CDR2: SNHLY, FYNNEI.

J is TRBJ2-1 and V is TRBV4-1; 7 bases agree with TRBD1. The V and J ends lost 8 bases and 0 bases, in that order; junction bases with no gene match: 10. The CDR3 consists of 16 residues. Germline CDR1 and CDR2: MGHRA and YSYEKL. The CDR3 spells CASGWTGRSSYNEQFF. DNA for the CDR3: TGCGCCAGCGGGTGGACAGGTAGAAGCTCCTACAATGAGCAGTTCTTC.

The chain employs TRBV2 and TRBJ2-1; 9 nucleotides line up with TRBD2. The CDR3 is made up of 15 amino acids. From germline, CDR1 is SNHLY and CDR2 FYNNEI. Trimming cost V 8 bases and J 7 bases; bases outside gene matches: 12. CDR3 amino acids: CASYPTRGGKNEQFF. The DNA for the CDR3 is TGTGCCAGCTACCCAACGCGGGGGGGCAAAAATGAGCAGTTCTTC.

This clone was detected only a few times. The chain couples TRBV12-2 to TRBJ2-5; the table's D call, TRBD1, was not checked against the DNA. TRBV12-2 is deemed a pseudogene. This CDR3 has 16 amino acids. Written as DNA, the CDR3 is TGTGCAAGTCGCTTCTCCCTGAACAGGGACCAAGAGACCCAGTACTTC. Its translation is CASRFSLNRDQETQYF.

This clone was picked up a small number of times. The CDR3 loop reads CAWSVDTTDTQYF. CDR3 nucleotide sequence: TGTGCCTGGAGCGTGGACACCACAGATACGCAGTATTTT. V usage is TRBV30 and J usage is TRBJ2-3, with D tentatively TRBD1 (5 bases). Trimming removed 3 bases at V and 2 bases at J, with 9 bases between. Germline lookup yields CDR1 GTSNPN and CDR2 SVGIG (reference sequence). CDR3 length: 13 residues.

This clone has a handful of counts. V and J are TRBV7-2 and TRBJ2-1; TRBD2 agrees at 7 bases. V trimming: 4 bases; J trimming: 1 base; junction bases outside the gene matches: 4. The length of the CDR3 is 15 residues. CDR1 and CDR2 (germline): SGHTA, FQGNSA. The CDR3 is CASSSSGTSYNEQFF. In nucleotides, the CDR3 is TGTGCCAGCAGCTCCAGCGGGACGTCCTACAATGAGCAGTTCTTC.

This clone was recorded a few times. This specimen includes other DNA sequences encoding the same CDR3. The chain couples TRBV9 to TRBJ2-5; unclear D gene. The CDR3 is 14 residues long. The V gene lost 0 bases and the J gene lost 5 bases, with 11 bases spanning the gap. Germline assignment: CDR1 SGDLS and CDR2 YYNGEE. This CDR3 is CASSVEGRRETQYF. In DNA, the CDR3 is TGTGCCAGCAGCGTAGAGGGTAGGCGGGAGACCCAGTACTTC.

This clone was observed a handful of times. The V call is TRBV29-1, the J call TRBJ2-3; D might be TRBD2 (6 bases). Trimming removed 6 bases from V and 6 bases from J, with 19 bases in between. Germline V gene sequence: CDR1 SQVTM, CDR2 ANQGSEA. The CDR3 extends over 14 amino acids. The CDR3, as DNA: TGCAGCGTCGCGACTAGTTCAACCGGCGATACGCAGTATTTT. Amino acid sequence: CSVATSSTGDTQYF.

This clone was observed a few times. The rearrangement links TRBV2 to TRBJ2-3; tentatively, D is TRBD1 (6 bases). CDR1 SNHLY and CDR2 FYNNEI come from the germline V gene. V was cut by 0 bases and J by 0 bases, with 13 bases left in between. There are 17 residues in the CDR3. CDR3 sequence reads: CASSEARDTSSTDTQYF. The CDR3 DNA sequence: TGTGCCAGCAGTGAAGCTCGGGACACATCTAGCACAGATACGCAGTATTTT.

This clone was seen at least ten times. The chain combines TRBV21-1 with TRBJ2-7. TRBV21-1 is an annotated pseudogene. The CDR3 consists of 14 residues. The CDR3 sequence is CASSKGDGNYEQYV. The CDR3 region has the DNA TGTGCCAGCAGCAAAGGGGACGGGAACTACGAGCAGTACGTC.

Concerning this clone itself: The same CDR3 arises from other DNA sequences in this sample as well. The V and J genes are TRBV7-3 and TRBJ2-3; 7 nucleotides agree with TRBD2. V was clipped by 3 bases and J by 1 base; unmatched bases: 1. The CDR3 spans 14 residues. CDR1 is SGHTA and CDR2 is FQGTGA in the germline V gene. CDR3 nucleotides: TGTGCCAGCAGCTTGGCGGGGGGCACAGATACGCAGTATTTT. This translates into CASSLAGGTDTQYF. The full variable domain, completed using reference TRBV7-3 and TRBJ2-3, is GAGVSQTPSNKVTEKGKYVELRCDPISGHTALYWYRQSLGQGPEFLIYFQGTGAADDSGLPNDRFFAVRPEGSVSTLKIQRTERGDSAVYLCASSLAGGTDTQYFGPGTRLTVL.

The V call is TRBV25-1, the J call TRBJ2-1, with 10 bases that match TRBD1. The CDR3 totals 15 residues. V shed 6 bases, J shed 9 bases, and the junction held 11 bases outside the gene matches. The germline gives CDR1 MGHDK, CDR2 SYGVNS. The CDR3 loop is CASRVGTGAAVEQFF. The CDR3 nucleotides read TGTGCCAGCAGAGTCGGGACAGGGGCGGCAGTTGAGCAGTTCTTC.

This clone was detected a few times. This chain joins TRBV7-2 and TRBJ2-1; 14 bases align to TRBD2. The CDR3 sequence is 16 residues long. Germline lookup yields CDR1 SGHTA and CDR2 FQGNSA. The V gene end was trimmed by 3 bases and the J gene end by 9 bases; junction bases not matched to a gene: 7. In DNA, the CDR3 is TGTGCCAGCAGCTTTCGACTAGCGGGAGGGCGGACTGAGCAGTTCTTC. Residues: CASSFRLAGGRTEQFF.

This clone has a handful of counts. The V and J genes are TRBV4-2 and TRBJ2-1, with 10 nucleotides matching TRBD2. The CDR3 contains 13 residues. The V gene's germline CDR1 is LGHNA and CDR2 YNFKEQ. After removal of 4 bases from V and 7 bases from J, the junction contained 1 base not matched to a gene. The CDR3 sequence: CASSPAGGNEQFF. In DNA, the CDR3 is TGTGCCAGCAGCCCAGCGGGGGGGAATGAGCAGTTCTTC.

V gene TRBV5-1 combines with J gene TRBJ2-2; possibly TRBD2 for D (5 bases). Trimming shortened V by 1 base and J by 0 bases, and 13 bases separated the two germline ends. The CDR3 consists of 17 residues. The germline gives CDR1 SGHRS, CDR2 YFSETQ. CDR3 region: CASSLRVRGTNTGELFF. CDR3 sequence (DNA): TGCGCCAGCAGCTTGAGGGTTCGGGGAACGAACACCGGGGAGCTGTTTTTT.

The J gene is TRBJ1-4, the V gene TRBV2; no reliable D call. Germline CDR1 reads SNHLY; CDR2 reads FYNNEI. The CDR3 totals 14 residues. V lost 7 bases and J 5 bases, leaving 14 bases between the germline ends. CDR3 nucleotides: TGTGCCAGCACTTCCGAGGTGGAGAATGAAAAACTGTTTTTT. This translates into CASTSEVENEKLFF.

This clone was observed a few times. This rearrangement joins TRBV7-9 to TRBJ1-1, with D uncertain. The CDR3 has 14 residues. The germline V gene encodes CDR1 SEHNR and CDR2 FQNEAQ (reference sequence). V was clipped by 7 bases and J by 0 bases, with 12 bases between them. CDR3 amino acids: CASTTKNMNTEAFF. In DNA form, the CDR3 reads TGTGCCAGCACCACAAAGAATATGAACACTGAAGCTTTCTTT.

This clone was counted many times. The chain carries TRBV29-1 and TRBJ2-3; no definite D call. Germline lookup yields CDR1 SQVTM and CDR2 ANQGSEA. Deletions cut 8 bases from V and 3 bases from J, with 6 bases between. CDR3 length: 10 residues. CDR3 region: CSHRTDTQYF. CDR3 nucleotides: TGCAGCCACCGGACAGATACGCAGTATTTT.

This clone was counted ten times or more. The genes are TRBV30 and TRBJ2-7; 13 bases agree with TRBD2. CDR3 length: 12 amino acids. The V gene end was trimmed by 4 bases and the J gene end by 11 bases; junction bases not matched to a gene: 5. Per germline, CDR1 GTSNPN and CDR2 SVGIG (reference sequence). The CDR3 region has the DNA TGTGCCTGGAACTACGGGACTAGCGGGAAGTACTTC. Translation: CAWNYGTSGKYF. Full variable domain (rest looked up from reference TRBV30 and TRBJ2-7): SQTIHQWPATLVQPVGSPLSLECTVEGTSNPNLYWYRQAAGRGLQLLFYSVGIGQISSEVPQNLSASRPQDRQFILSSKKLLLSDSGFYLCAWNYGTSGKYFGPGTRLTVT.